One and the same sample provided the 17 T cell receptor beta chains below, sequenced in a study of blood T cells in healthy people across ages. Primers used in a second PCR of roughly 7 to 12 cycles were a sample-barcoded 5' primer and a J-beta primer mix. MiXCR, applied by TCRdb to the 5' RACE reads, yields one record per CDR3 protein. The table records about 1.8 million distinct CDR3 sequences, around 48% of them present only once. Input material: blood. These receptors all stem from a woman in her thirties or forties in good health.

The chain couples TRBV29-1 to TRBJ2-1; 8 nucleotides agree with TRBD2. The J call is doubtful: the DNA matches TRBJ2-7 better. Germline CDR1 reads SQVTM; CDR2 reads ANQGSEA. CDR3 length equals 13 residues. The CDR3 protein is CSVVGGGYNEQYF. Written as DNA, the CDR3 is TGCAGCGTTGTGGGCGGGGGGTACAATGAGCAGTACTTC.

The chain combines TRBV18 with TRBJ2-7, with 9 bases lining up with TRBD1. The J call is doubtful: the DNA matches TRBJ2-5 better. The CDR3 has 15 residues. The germline gives CDR1 KGHSH, CDR2 LQKENI. As DNA, the CDR3 is TGTGCCAGCTCACCTAGGGACAGGGTGCGAGAGACCCAGTACTTC. It specifies CASSPRDRVRETQYF.

V usage is TRBV6-6 and J usage is TRBJ2-2, with D tentatively TRBD1 (6 bases). This CDR3 is built from 15 residues. Trimming shortened V by 6 bases and J by 1 base, and 12 bases separated the two germline ends. In germline, CDR1 is MNHNY, CDR2 SVGAGI (reference sequence). The CDR3 coding sequence is TGTGCCAGCAGAAACCAGGGGATGAACACCGGGGAGCTGTTTTTT. As protein: CASRNQGMNTGELFF.

This chain uses TRBV7-6 with TRBJ1-5, with 10 bases aligning to TRBD1. Germline values: CDR1 SGHVS, CDR2 FNYEAQ. V was clipped by 0 bases and J by 7 bases; unmatched bases: 9. The CDR3 consists of 17 residues. This CDR3 reads CASSLAAWTGGHQPQHF. Here the CDR3 DNA reads TGTGCCAGCAGCTTAGCTGCTTGGACAGGGGGACACCAGCCCCAGCATTTT.

The chain links TRBV6-2 or TRBV6-3 to TRBJ2-5, with D possibly TRBD2 on 5 matching bases. The V end lost 2 bases, the J end lost 1 base, and 11 bases lay between the germline ends. The germline V gene encodes CDR1 MNHEY and CDR2 SVGEGT. The CDR3 runs to 15 residues. In DNA form, the CDR3 reads TGTGCCAGCAGTTACGCGAGCCGGGGCCAAGAGACCCAGTACTTC. Translated: CASSYASRGQETQYF.

The chain has TRBV10-3 and TRBJ2-7, with TRBD2 matching over 13 bases. The germline CDR1 and CDR2 sequences are ENHRY and SYGVKD. V gave up 4 bases and J gave up 1 base; unmatched junction bases: 7. The CDR3 has 17 amino acids. The CDR3 sequence: CAISAVGTSGVSYEQYF. CDR3 nucleotides: TGTGCCATCAGTGCTGTAGGGACTAGCGGGGTATCCTACGAGCAGTACTTC.

The rearrangement links TRBV9 to TRBJ2-1, with 14 bases fitting TRBD2. The V and J ends lost 4 bases and 12 bases, in that order; junction bases with no gene match: 3. The CDR3 sequence is 13 residues long. CDR1 and CDR2 from the germline V gene are SGDLS and YYNGEE. This CDR3 reads CASSCGTSGGQFF. CDR3 bases: TGTGCCAGCAGCTGCGGGACTAGCGGGGGGCAGTTCTTC.

This chain links TRBV27 with TRBJ2-5; D may match TRBD1 or TRBD2 (5 bases each). CDR3 size: 14 residues. Trimming took off 6 bases at V and 5 bases at J, with 16 bases between the two ends. Germline assignment: CDR1 MNHEY and CDR2 SMNVEV (reference sequence). The CDR3 DNA is TGTGCCAGCAGAATTGGGACCTTGGGCGAGACCCAGTACTTC. It specifies CASRIGTLGETQYF.

The chain recombines TRBV18 with TRBJ1-5; D perhaps matches TRBD1 (5 bases). Deletions cut 6 bases from V and 4 bases from J, with 16 bases between. This CDR3 contains 15 residues. CDR1 and CDR2 (germline): KGHSH, LQKENI. The CDR3 spells CASSTTPQGNQPQHF. The CDR3 region has the DNA TGTGCCAGCTCCACGACACCCCAGGGTAATCAGCCCCAGCATTTT. Combining the CDR3 with reference TRBV18 and TRBJ1-5 gives the whole variable domain NAGVMQNPRHLVRRRGQEARLRCSPMKGHSHVYWYRQLPEEGLKFMVYLQKENIIDESGMPKERFSAEFPKEGPSILRIQQVVRGDSAAYFCASSTTPQGNQPQHFGDGTRLSIL.

The chain is built from TRBV20-1 and TRBJ1-2, with D possibly TRBD1 on 5 matching bases. The CDR3 sequence is 15 residues long. The germline V and J ends were trimmed by 0 bases and 0 bases, with 11 bases remaining between them. Germline loops: CDR1 DFQATT, CDR2 SNEGSKA (reference sequence). In DNA form, the CDR3 reads TGCAGTGCTAGAGATTCGGGACCTTCTAACTATGGCTACACCTTC. It specifies CSARDSGPSNYGYTF.

This clonotype was counted between two and nine times. The chain links TRBV3-1 to TRBJ2-1; D remains unclear. Per germline, CDR1 LGHDT and CDR2 YNNKEL (reference sequence). V lost 4 bases, J lost 3 bases, and 10 bases lay in between. This CDR3 comprises 14 residues. In DNA, the CDR3 is TGTGCCAGCAGCCCCGCCTGGGGCTACAATGAGCAGTTCTTC. The encoded protein is CASSPAWGYNEQFF.

The V call is TRBV6-1, the J call TRBJ2-1, with 9 nucleotides matching TRBD1. This CDR3 comprises 15 residues. CDR1 is MNHNS and CDR2 is SASEGT in the germline V gene. The V and J ends lost 7 bases and 6 bases, in that order; junction bases with no gene match: 10. The CDR3 DNA follows: TGTGCCAGCACTCCGGACAGGGGTTTTGGCAATGAGCAGTTCTTC. It yields the protein CASTPDRGFGNEQFF.

This chain joins TRBV28 and TRBJ1-6; D unclear. Germline V gene sequence: CDR1 MDHEN, CDR2 SYDVKM. With 5 bases removed from V and 0 bases from J, the gap between germline ends came to 14 bases. The CDR3 runs to 17 residues. The CDR3 DNA sequence: TGTGCCAGCAGTCCCTCCGGGCTTAGCTCCTATAATTCACCCCTCCACTTT. Translating gives CASSPSGLSSYNSPLHF.

The rearrangement uses TRBV11-2 and TRBJ2-1, with 14 bases identical to TRBD2. V trimming: 5 bases; J trimming: 10 bases; junction bases outside the gene matches: 10. The V gene's germline CDR1 is SGHAT and CDR2 FQNNGV. The CDR3 is made up of 16 amino acids. The CDR3 DNA reads as TGTGCCAGCAGCCTTGTGACTAGCGGGGGGGCGGGCGAGCAGTTCTTC. This translates into CASSLVTSGGAGEQFF. Together with reference TRBV11-2 and TRBJ2-1, the CDR3 gives the full variable domain: EAGVAQSPRYKIIEKRQSVAFWCNPISGHATLYWYQQILGQGPKLLIQFQNNGVVDDSQLPKDRFSAERLKGVDSTLKIQPAKLEDSAVYLCASSLVTSGGAGEQFFGPGTRLTVL.

The V gene is TRBV10-2, the J gene TRBJ1-2, with 8 bases matching TRBD1. Germline CDR1 WSHSY, CDR2 SAAADI. The junction had 6 bases not matched to a gene; V was cut back by 2 bases and J by 4 bases. CDR3 length: 15 amino acids. Here the CDR3 reads CASSERGQAGYGYTF. For the CDR3, the DNA is TGCGCCAGCAGTGAGCGGGGACAGGCGGGCTATGGCTACACCTTC.

The chain joins TRBV12-3 or TRBV12-4 to TRBJ2-7, with TRBD1 matching over 7 bases. Unmatched junction bases numbered 14, after V lost 6 bases and J lost 3 bases. The CDR3 totals 16 residues. In DNA form, the CDR3 reads TGTGCCAGCAGCCGTAATTACGGGACAGAGGACTACGAGCAGTACTTC. Translating it yields CASSRNYGTEDYEQYF.

This chain links TRBV27 with TRBJ2-1, with 13 bases lining up with TRBD2. Trimming removed 5 bases from V and 4 bases from J; junction bases left unmatched: 11. The CDR3 is 18 amino acids. Germline-derived CDR1 and CDR2 are MNHEY and SMNVEV (reference sequence). This CDR3 is CASSTQGTSGDSYNEQFF. The CDR3, as DNA: TGTGCCAGCAGTACCCAGGGGACTAGCGGGGATTCATACAATGAGCAGTTCTTC.